A single TCR beta chain is shown here with its context. Its cognate antigen is unknown. CDR3 size: 17 residues. CDR1 is GTSNPN, CDR2 SVGIG, per germline (reference sequence). V was pared by 3 bases and J by 0 bases, with 18 bases between. All donors came from Russia, were Caucasian and healthy, and spanned ages roughly 6 to 95. The authors extracted at least 6 micrograms of total RNA per sample. This sample stems from a study of blood T cells in healthy people across ages. Overall study findings and caveats: Both higher diversity and more naive CD4+ cells marked long-lived donors when set against aged donors.

Then a second PCR, running roughly 7 to 11 cycles, was carried out with a sample-barcoded 5' primer and a J-beta primer mix. A single record per CDR3 protein comes from TCRdb applying MiXCR to the 5' RACE reads. The table includes approximately 1,000,000 distinct CDR3 sequences, roughly two fifths detected once. The sequence came from a man between 18 and 29 years old in good health. The J gene is TRBJ1-5, the V gene TRBV30, with a weak D call TRBD1 (5 bases). Sequences were obtained from blood. The CDR3 protein is CAWSPTRQSYSNQPQHF. The CDR3, as DNA: TGTGCCTGGAGCCCCACCCGACAGAGTTATAGCAATCAGCCCCAGCATTTT.